This is a list of T cell receptor beta chains from one sample in a study of OX40 agonist ivuxolimab in advanced cancers. Assay: immunoSEQ multiplex PCR; the TCRdb copy retains only in-frame clones and omits some. In the table there are about 81,000 clones, more than 70% of which are singletons. Sequencing used CD4+ or CD8+ T cells sorted from blood, obtained in a trial of the OX40 agonist ivuxolimab. Source of these receptors: an adult with an advanced solid tumor such as melanoma, head and neck, liver or kidney cancer. The CDR3 runs from the conserved cysteine through the conserved F or W. A D gene is named only where the DNA matches it firmly. Not every row has a clone size; where given, it reads once, few, many or a size class.

v_call	clone_size	j_call	d_call	cdr3_aa	cdr3_nt
TRBV5-1	.	TRBJ1-1	TRBD1	CASSLVGQGDTEAFF	TGCGCCAGCAGCTTGGTAGGACAGGGGGATACTGAAGCTTTCTTT
TRBV19	.	TRBJ1-2	TRBD1	CASTKPGQVNTF	TGTGCCAGTACTAAACCGGGACAGGTTAATACCTTC
TRBV2	.	TRBJ2-2	.	CASSDRVGTGELFF	TGTGCCAGCAGTGATAGGGTTGGTACCGGGGAGCTGTTTTTT
TRBV6-5	.	TRBJ2-5	.	CASSYGETQYF	TGTGCCAGCAGTTATGGAGAGACCCAGTACTTC
TRBV11-2	.	TRBJ2-3	.	CASSLGVLGLADTQYF	TGTGCCAGCAGCTTAGGAGTCCTAGGACTCGCAGATACGCAGTATTTT
TRBV7-8	.	TRBJ2-2	.	CASSLGLTIQAGELFF	TGTGCCAGCAGCTTAGGTTTGACTATTCAGGCCGGGGAGCTGTTTTTT
TRBV5-4	.	TRBJ1-5	.	CASSLDGGADQPQHF	TGTGCCAGCAGCTTGGACGGGGGGGCAGATCAGCCCCAGCATTTT
TRBV5-6	few	TRBJ2-1	.	CASSFEDEQFF	TGTGCCAGCAGCTTTGAGGATGAGCAGTTCTTC
TRBV11-3	.	TRBJ2-1	TRBD2	CASSFSGGVEHEQFF	TGTGCCAGCAGCTTTAGTGGGGGGGTTGAACATGAGCAGTTCTTC
TRBV10-3	.	TRBJ2-2	.	CAISAHREEDGELFF	TGTGCCATCAGTGCGCACAGGGAGGAGGACGGGGAGCTGTTTTTT
TRBV2	.	TRBJ2-2	.	CASSGDDGELFF	TGTGCCAGCAGTGGAGATGACGGGGAGCTGTTTTTT
TRBV10-3	few	TRBJ2-2	.	CAISEETRELFF	TGTGCCATCAGTGAGGAAACGAGGGAGCTGTTTTTT
TRBV11-3	.	TRBJ2-2	TRBD1	CASSSGQGMGSGELFF	TGTGCCAGCAGCTCTGGACAGGGTATGGGATCCGGGGAGCTGTTTTTT
TRBV6-6	.	TRBJ2-7	TRBD1	CASNERQGVRAYEQYF	TGTGCCAGCAATGAGCGGCAGGGGGTGAGGGCCTACGAGCAGTACTTC
TRBV5-1	few	TRBJ2-7	.	CASSLRGLEQYF	TGCGCCAGCAGCTTGCGGGGCCTCGAGCAGTACTTC
TRBV2	.	TRBJ2-2	.	CASSAGSRTGELFF	TGTGCCAGCAGTGCAGGGTCTAGGACCGGGGAGCTGTTTTTT
TRBV9	once	TRBJ2-1	.	CASAPLGRDYNEQFF	TGTGCCAGCGCGCCACTAGGCAGGGACTACAATGAGCAGTTCTTC
TRBV11-2	.	TRBJ1-4	TRBD1	CASSLRQGTNEKLFF	TGTGCCAGCAGCCTCCGACAGGGAACTAATGAAAAACTGTTTTTT
TRBV5-1	.	TRBJ1-3	.	CASSLEGGGNTIYF	TGCGCCAGCAGCCTGGAAGGTGGCGGAAACACCATATATTTT
TRBV6-1	.	TRBJ2-7	.	CASILGTDLRGQYF	TGTGCCAGCATCCTCGGGACTGATCTACGAGGGCAGTACTTC
TRBV6-5	.	TRBJ1-2	.	CASSYKGFGGRYGYTF	TGTGCCAGCAGTTATAAAGGTTTTGGGGGACGGTATGGCTACACCTTC
TRBV5-1	.	TRBJ2-5	.	CASSLEGTSEETQYF	TGCGCCAGCAGCTTGGAAGGCACATCCGAAGAGACCCAGTACTTC
TRBV4-2	.	TRBJ1-3	.	CASSQVTYSGNTIYF	TGTGCCAGCAGCCAAGTGACGTACTCTGGAAACACCATATATTTT
TRBV28	.	TRBJ1-2	TRBD1	CASRIWGTDWSGYTF	TGTGCCAGCAGGATTTGGGGGACAGATTGGAGTGGCTACACCTTC
TRBV27	.	TRBJ1-1	.	CASSPSRRETEAFF	TGTGCCAGCAGTCCATCCCGCAGGGAAACTGAAGCTTTCTTT
TRBV5-8	few	TRBJ2-7	TRBD1	CASSSPLDRERVTYEQYF	TGTGCCAGCAGCTCCCCCTTGGACAGGGAAAGAGTGACCTACGAGCAGTACTTC
TRBV9	.	TRBJ2-5	.	CASSVDSGRGETQYF	TGTGCCAGCAGCGTAGATTCCGGCAGAGGAGAGACCCAGTACTTC
TRBV6-1	.	TRBJ2-2	.	CASNHWTANTGELFF	TGTGCCAGCAACCATTGGACGGCGAACACCGGGGAGCTGTTTTTT
TRBV28	.	TRBJ1-5	TRBD1	CASSFGPQTGRNQPQHF	TGTGCCAGCAGTTTCGGGCCTCAGACAGGGCGAAATCAGCCCCAGCATTTT
TRBV11-3	.	TRBJ2-5	.	CASSFRGIETQYF	TGTGCCAGCAGCTTCAGGGGAATAGAGACCCAGTACTTC
TRBV9	.	TRBJ2-2	TRBD2	CASSFSPGLATGELFF	TGTGCCAGCAGCTTCTCCCCGGGACTAGCAACCGGGGAGCTGTTTTTT
TRBV5-8	once	TRBJ2-2	.	CASSFGGTKLFF	TGTGCCAGCAGCTTCGGGGGAACTAAGCTGTTTTTT
TRBV7-9	.	TRBJ1-1	.	CASSLAGSGTEAFF	TGTGCCAGCAGCTTAGCAGGGTCTGGCACTGAAGCTTTCTTT
TRBV4-2	.	TRBJ2-1	TRBD2	CASSPARGPAGDDNEQFF	TGTGCCAGCAGCCCAGCACGGGGACCGGCGGGGGACGACAATGAGCAGTTCTTC
TRBV7-3	.	TRBJ2-5	TRBD2	CASSRGTSGAQETQYF	TGTGCCAGCAGCCGGGGGACTAGCGGGGCCCAAGAGACCCAGTACTTC
TRBV10-1	few	TRBJ2-7	.	CASSSRLVLYEQYF	TGCGCCAGCTCCTCCCGGTTGGTGTTATACGAGCAGTACTTC
TRBV7-6	.	TRBJ1-3	.	CASSLAPGGSGNTIYF	TGTGCCAGCAGCTTAGCACCGGGGGGTTCTGGAAACACCATATATTTT
TRBV5-4	.	TRBJ2-5	.	CASSRWGETQYF	TGTGCCAGCAGCCGCTGGGGGGAGACCCAGTACTTC
TRBV20-1	.	TRBJ2-1	.	CSASHGNEQFF	TGCAGTGCTAGTCATGGAAATGAGCAGTTCTTC
TRBV5-1	.	TRBJ2-2	.	CASSLAGETGELFF	TGCGCCAGCAGCTTGGCAGGGGAGACCGGGGAGCTGTTTTTT
TRBV28	.	TRBJ2-7	TRBD2	CASPPRLAGSDEQYF	TGTGCCAGCCCCCCCCGGCTAGCGGGGTCCGACGAGCAGTACTTC
TRBV5-1	.	TRBJ2-1	.	CASSLLIGGDYNEQFF	TGCGCCAGCAGCTTGTTGATTGGGGGTGACTACAATGAGCAGTTCTTC
TRBV7-2	.	TRBJ2-2	.	CASSSTVNTGELFF	TGTGCCAGCAGCTCGACAGTGAACACCGGGGAGCTGTTTTTT
TRBV10-3	.	TRBJ1-3	.	CAIRQSSSGNTIYF	TGTGCCATCAGACAGTCCTCCTCTGGAAACACCATATATTTT
TRBV15	.	TRBJ2-5	.	CATSREKRETQYF	TGTGCCACCAGCAGAGAAAAAAGGGAGACCCAGTACTTC
TRBV18	.	TRBJ2-1	TRBD1	CASSPKTGGKHNEQFF	TGTGCCAGCTCACCAAAGACAGGGGGGAAACACAATGAGCAGTTCTTC
TRBV4-1	.	TRBJ1-1	TRBD1	CASSQPGTVTRNTEAFF	TGCGCCAGCAGCCAGCCCGGGACAGTGACCCGAAACACTGAAGCTTTCTTT
TRBV6-1	.	TRBJ2-7	.	CASSYGRRQYF	TGTGCCAGCAGTTATGGGCGAAGGCAGTACTTC
TRBV11-2	.	TRBJ2-3	TRBD1	CASSTRGTGDTQYF	TGTGCCAGCAGCACCCGGGGGACAGGGGATACGCAGTATTTT
TRBV2	.	TRBJ1-4	TRBD1	CASSEGTGGEKLFF	TGTGCCAGCAGTGAGGGGACAGGGGGTGAAAAACTGTTTTTT
TRBV6-5	.	TRBJ1-1	TRBD1	CASSLGQGFGTEAFF	TGTGCCAGCAGCCTAGGACAGGGTTTCGGCACTGAAGCTTTCTTT
TRBV10-3	.	TRBJ1-1	.	CAIRDVSEAFF	TGTGCCATCAGGGATGTGAGTGAAGCTTTCTTT
TRBV25-1	.	TRBJ2-7	TRBD1	CASSEPGTGSYEQYF	TGTGCCAGCAGTGAACCCGGGACAGGAAGCTACGAGCAGTACTTC
TRBV7-9	.	TRBJ1-3	TRBD1	CASSLSTGTESYTIYF	TGTGCCAGCAGCTTAAGCACCGGGACAGAATCATACACCATATATTTT
TRBV6-5	.	TRBJ2-1	.	CASSLSYNEQFF	TGTGCCAGCAGTCTCTCCTACAATGAGCAGTTCTTC